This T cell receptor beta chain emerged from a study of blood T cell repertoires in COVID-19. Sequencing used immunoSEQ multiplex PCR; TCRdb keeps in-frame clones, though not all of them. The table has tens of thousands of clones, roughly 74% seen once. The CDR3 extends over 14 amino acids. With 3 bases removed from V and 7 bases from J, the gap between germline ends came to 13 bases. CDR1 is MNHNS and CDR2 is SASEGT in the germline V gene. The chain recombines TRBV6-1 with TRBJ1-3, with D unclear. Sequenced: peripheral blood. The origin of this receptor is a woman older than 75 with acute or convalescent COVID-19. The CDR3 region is CASSERFPRNTIYF. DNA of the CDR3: TGTGCCAGCAGTGAGAGGTTTCCACGGAACACCATATATTTT.